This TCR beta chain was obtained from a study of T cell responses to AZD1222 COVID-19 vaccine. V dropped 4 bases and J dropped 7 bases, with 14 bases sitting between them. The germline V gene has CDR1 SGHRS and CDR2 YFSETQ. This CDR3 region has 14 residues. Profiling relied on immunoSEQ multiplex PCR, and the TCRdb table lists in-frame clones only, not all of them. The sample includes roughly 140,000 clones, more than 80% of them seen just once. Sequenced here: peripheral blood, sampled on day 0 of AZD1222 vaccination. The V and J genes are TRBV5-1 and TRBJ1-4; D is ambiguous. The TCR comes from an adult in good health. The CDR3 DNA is TGCGCCAGCAGCACATTCGACGTTAGTGAAAAACTGTTTTTT. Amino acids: CASSTFDVSEKLFF.